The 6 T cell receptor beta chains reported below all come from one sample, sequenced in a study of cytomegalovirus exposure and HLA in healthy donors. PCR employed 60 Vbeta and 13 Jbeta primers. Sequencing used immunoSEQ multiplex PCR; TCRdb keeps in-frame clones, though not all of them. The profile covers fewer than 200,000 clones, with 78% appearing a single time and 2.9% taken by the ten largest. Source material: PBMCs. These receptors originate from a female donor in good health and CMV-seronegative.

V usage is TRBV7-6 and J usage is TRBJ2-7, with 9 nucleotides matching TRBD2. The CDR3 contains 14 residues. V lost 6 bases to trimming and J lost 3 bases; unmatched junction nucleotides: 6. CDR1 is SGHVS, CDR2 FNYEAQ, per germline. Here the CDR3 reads CASSPGTSSYEQYF. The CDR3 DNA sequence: TGTGCCAGCAGTCCAGGGACTAGCAGCTACGAGCAGTACTTC.

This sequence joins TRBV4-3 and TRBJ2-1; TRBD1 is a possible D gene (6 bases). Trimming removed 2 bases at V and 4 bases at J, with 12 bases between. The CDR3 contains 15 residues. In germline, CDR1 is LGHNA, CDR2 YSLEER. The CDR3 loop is CASSQLIQGYNEQFF. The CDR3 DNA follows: TGCGCCAGCAGCCAATTAATACAGGGTTACAATGAGCAGTTCTTC.

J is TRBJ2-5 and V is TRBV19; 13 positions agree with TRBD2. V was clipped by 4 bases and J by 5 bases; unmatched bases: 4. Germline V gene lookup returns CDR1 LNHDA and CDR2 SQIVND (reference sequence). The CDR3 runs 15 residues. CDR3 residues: CASSRTSGREETQYF. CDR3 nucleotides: TGTGCCAGTAGTAGAACTAGCGGGAGGGAGGAGACCCAGTACTTC.

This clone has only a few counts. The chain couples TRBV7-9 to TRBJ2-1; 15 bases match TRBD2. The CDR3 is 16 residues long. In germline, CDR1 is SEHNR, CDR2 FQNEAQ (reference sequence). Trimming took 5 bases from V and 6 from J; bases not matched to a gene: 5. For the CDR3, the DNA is TGTGCCAGCAGCCCCCCGGGACTAGCGGGAGGCAATGAGCAGTTCTTC. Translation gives CASSPPGLAGGNEQFF.

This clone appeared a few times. CDR3 amino acids: CASSSYDRDEQFF. CDR3 sequence (DNA): TGTGCCAGCAGCTCATACGACAGGGATGAGCAGTTCTTC. V and J are TRBV7-3 and TRBJ2-1; TRBD1 agrees at 7 bases. The V gene's germline CDR1 is SGHTA and CDR2 FQGTGA. The trim removed 4 bases at V and 8 bases at J, leaving 5 bases unmatched. This CDR3 spans 13 amino acids.

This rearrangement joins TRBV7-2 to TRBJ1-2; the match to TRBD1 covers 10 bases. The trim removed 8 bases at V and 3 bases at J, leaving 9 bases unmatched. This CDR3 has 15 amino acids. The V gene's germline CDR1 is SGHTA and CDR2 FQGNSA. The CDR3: CASSKTGTGDYGYTF. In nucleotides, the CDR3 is TGTGCCAGCTCCAAGACCGGGACAGGGGACTATGGCTACACCTTC.